These 8 T cell receptor beta chains share one sample of origin, sequenced in a study of T cell responses to AZD1222 COVID-19 vaccine. Assay used: immunoSEQ multiplex PCR; TCRdb lists only in-frame clones, some missing. The table records 150,000 to 200,000 clones, 94% of them present only once. The sample in question was peripheral blood, obtained 28 days after the second AZD1222 dose. These receptors originate from an adult who received the AZD1222 COVID-19 vaccine.

This rearrangement joins TRBV7-6 to TRBJ2-7; D might be TRBD1 (6 bases). The CDR3 length is 14 residues. Germline CDR1 SGHVS, CDR2 FNYEAQ. Trimming removed 4 bases at V and 3 bases at J, with 13 bases between. CDR3 nucleotides: TGTGCCAGCAGCTCCTCGACAGGTTACTACGAGCAGTACTTC. Its protein is CASSSSTGYYEQYF.

The V gene is TRBV19, the J gene TRBJ2-7, with D tentatively TRBD2 (5 bases). Germline V gives CDR1 LNHDA, CDR2 SQIVND (reference sequence). CDR3 length: 14 amino acids. V was cut by 5 bases and J by 2 bases, with 13 bases left in between. The CDR3, as DNA: TGTGCCAGTAGTTCCGTTTTGGGAGCCTACGAGCAGTACTTC. This codes for CASSSVLGAYEQYF.

V and J are TRBV19 and TRBJ1-5; D remains unclear. The CDR3 runs 13 residues. V lost 7 bases, J lost 6 bases, and 13 bases lay in between. The germline V gene has CDR1 LNHDA and CDR2 SQIVND (reference sequence). The CDR3 region is CASTIDLLQPQHF. CDR3 DNA sequence: TGTGCCAGTACCATCGACCTACTTCAGCCCCAGCATTTT.

The genes are TRBV3-1 (or the pseudogene TRBV3-2) and TRBJ1-1; no reliable D call. Deletions cut 4 bases from V and 0 bases from J, with 21 bases between. From germline, CDR1 is LGHDT and CDR2 YNNKEL (reference sequence). CDR3 length: 18 residues. The DNA of the CDR3 is TGTGCCAGCAGCCCCACCTTCTCGCCGACCGGTATGAACACTGAAGCTTTCTTT. Translation: CASSPTFSPTGMNTEAFF.

Only one count was recorded for this clone. CDR3 nucleotide sequence: TGTGCCAGCAGCTTACGTCAGGAGAACACTGAAGCTTTCTTT. This translates into CASSLRQENTEAFF. This rearrangement joins TRBV7-9 to TRBJ1-1; D is uncertain. This CDR3 has 14 amino acids. The V gene's germline CDR1 is SEHNR and CDR2 FQNEAQ (reference sequence). Deletions cut 2 bases from V and 1 base from J, with 8 bases between.

This chain connects TRBV13 to TRBJ2-1, with D possibly matching TRBD2 (6 bases). The CDR3 spans 13 residues. Germline CDR1 PRHDT, CDR2 FYEKMQ (reference sequence). V lost 3 bases, J lost 10 bases, and 13 bases lay in between. As DNA, the CDR3 is TGTGCCAGCAGCTTGCCGGACTATCCGGAGCAGTTCTTC. It is translated as CASSLPDYPEQFF.

The chain employs TRBV7-6 and TRBJ1-5; 7 bases fit TRBD1. CDR3 length equals 18 residues. J was trimmed by 2 bases and V by 10 bases; bases with no gene match: 20. Germline CDR1 is SGHVS and CDR2 is FNYEAQ. The CDR3 nucleotides are TGTGCCAACCCAGACCGGGACAGTGCGGGGGTGCGCAATCAGCCCCAGCATTTT. Its translation is CANPDRDSAGVRNQPQHF.

The chain has TRBV2 and TRBJ1-4; TRBD1 matches 9 bases. Unmatched junction bases numbered 10, after V lost 11 bases and J lost 3 bases. CDR3 length: 15 residues. Germline V gene sequence: CDR1 SNHLY, CDR2 FYNNEI. The CDR3 here is CASRQGDFSNEKLFF. The CDR3 DNA follows: TGTGCCTCACGACAGGGGGACTTTTCTAATGAAAAACTGTTTTTT.